The clone carrying this T cell receptor (beta chain) counts as medium-sized (0.01 to 0.1%). Its cognate antigen is unknown. Sequenced by immunoSEQ multiplex PCR; TCRdb stores in-frame clones only, minus some. The data contain about 35,000 clones, around 80% of them singletons. The germline V and J ends were trimmed by 0 bases and 1 base, with 10 bases remaining between them. Germline CDR1 reads SGDLS; CDR2 reads YYNGEE. The CDR3 is 15 amino acids. The data are from a study of OX40 agonist ivuxolimab in advanced cancers. Study as a whole: Averaging 60 years in age, with a range of roughly 20 to 80, the cohort was about 86% male. Findings and caveats of the study: Expanded clones tended on average to be more numerous among CD8+ T cells than CD4+. With doses of 0.1 to 3.0 mg/kg, CD4+ and CD8+ blood T cells had undergone clonal expansion by week 6. In the 0.1-3.0 mg/kg groups, partial responders showed among the lowest expansion.

This chain joins TRBV9 and TRBJ1-1, with D uncertain. The source is an adult with an advanced solid tumor such as melanoma, head and neck, liver or kidney cancer. The sample was CD4+ or CD8+ T cells sorted from blood, taken in a trial of the OX40 agonist ivuxolimab. As DNA, the CDR3 is TGTGCCAGCAGCGTAGAGGGCACTCCGAACACTGAAGCTTTCTTT. It translates to CASSVEGTPNTEAFF.